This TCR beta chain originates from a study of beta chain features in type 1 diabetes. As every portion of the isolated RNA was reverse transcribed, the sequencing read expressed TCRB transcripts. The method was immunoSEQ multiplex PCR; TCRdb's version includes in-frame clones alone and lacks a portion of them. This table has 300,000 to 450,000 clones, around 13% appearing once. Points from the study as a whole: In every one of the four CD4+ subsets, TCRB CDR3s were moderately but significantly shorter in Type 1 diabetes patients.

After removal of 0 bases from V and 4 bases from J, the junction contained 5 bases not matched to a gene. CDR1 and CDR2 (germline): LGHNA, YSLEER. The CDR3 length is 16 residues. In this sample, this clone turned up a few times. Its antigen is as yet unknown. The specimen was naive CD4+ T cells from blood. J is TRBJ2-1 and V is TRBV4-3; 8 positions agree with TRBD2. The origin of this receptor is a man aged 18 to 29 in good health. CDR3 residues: CASSQDFREGYNEQFF. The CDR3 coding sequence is TGCGCCAGCAGCCAAGATTTCCGGGAGGGTTACAATGAGCAGTTCTTC.